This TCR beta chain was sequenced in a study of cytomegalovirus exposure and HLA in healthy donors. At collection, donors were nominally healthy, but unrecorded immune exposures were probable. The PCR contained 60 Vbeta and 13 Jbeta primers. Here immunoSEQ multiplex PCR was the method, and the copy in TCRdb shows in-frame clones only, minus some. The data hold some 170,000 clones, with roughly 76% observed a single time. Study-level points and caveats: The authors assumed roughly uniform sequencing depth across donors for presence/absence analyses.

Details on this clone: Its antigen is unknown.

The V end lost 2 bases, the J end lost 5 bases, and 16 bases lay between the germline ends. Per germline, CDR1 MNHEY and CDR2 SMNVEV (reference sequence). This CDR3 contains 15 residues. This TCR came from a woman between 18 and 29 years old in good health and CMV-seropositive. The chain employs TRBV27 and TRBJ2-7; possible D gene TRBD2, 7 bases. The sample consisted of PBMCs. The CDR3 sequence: CASSLMGEGVNEQYF. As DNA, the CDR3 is TGTGCCAGCAGTTTAATGGGGGAGGGGGTCAACGAGCAGTACTTC.